Only a few counts were recorded for the clone carrying this T cell receptor beta chain. The antigen is undetermined. This sample's RNA came from whole unsorted tissue. This sample is part of a study of tumor and adjacent non-tumor tissue in lung cancer. Study-wide results and caveats: TCR diversity was significantly greater in tumor than normal lung tissue.

V was clipped by 6 bases and J by 2 bases; unmatched bases: 11. The length of the CDR3 is 16 residues. Germline V lookup: CDR1 DFQATT, CDR2 SNEGSKA (reference sequence). A modified ARM-PCR protocol with three rounds of nested PCR amplified TCRbeta. One entry per CDR3 protein results from TCRdb running MiXCR on the multiplex PCR reads. The sample holds about 76,000 distinct CDR3 sequences, around 70% seen once. This chain uses TRBV20-1 with TRBJ2-1; the match to TRBD2 covers 9 bases. Source material: lung tumor tissue. This receptor was identified in a woman aged 70-85 years with non-small cell lung cancer. The CDR3 DNA reads TGCAGTGCAACCCGCCTAGCGGGAATCCCCTACAATGAGCAGTTCTTC. It translates to CSATRLAGIPYNEQFF.